These 22 T cell receptor beta chains share one sample of origin, sequenced in a study of shared clonotypes between healthy human individuals. Produced via immunoSEQ multiplex PCR; TCRdb's table is partial and in-frame only. The sample holds about 990,000 clones, around 78% seen once. The specimen was memory CD4+ T cells from PBMCs. Subset noted: CD45RA-negative fraction. These receptors all stem from a man between 18 and 35 years old in good health. Some clones in this sample may be carry-over from other donors' samples.

About this clone: The same CDR3 is also encoded by other DNA sequences in this sample. This chain links TRBV9 with TRBJ2-1; D remains ambiguous. Germline V CDR1 and CDR2: SGDLS, YYNGEE. This CDR3 contains 14 residues. Trimming stripped 0 bases from V and 1 base from J, with 5 bases between. The CDR3 spells CASSVASSYNEQFF. The CDR3 DNA follows: TGTGCCAGCAGCGTAGCCAGTTCCTACAATGAGCAGTTCTTC. The variable domain in full, with the rest retrieved from reference TRBV9 and TRBJ2-1, is DSGVTQTPKHLITATGQRVTLRCSPRSGDLSVYWYQQSLDQGLQFLIQYYNGEERAKGNILERFSAQQFPDLHSELNLSSLELGDSALYFCASSVASSYNEQFFGPGTRLTVL.

This clone was detected once. The chain employs TRBV30 and TRBJ2-1; 8 positions agree with TRBD2. The CDR3 consists of 14 residues. In germline, CDR1 is GTSNPN, CDR2 SVGIG (reference sequence). J gave up 9 bases and V 8 bases, and 15 bases lay outside the gene matches. CDR3 bases: TGTGCCCTGGATGACGGGACTAGTTCTGTTGAGCAGTTCTTC. Protein sequence: CALDDGTSSVEQFF.

The chain employs TRBV7-9 and TRBJ1-2; maybe TRBD1 (5 bases). The CDR3 covers 16 residues. CDR1 and CDR2 (germline): SEHNR, FQNEAQ (reference sequence). Trimming cost V 0 bases and J 5 bases, with 16 bases left between them. As DNA, the CDR3 is TGTGCCAGCAGCTTAGCGTTTGGGGCAGAAAATTATGGCTACACCTTC. This encodes CASSLAFGAENYGYTF.

V usage is TRBV7-9 and J usage is TRBJ2-3; no reliable D call. This CDR3 comprises 14 residues. The V and J ends lost 1 base and 3 bases respectively, with 8 bases between them. The V gene's germline CDR1 is SEHNR and CDR2 FQNEAQ (reference sequence). CDR3 coding DNA: TGTGCCAGCAGCTTAGTGGTAGCTACAGATACGCAGTATTTT. Its protein product is CASSLVVATDTQYF. Complete variable domain (other parts from reference TRBV7-9 and TRBJ2-3): DTGVSQNPRHKITKRGQNVTFRCDPISEHNRLYWYRQTLGQGPEFLTYFQNEAQLEKSRLLSDRFSAERPKGSFSTLEIQRTEQGDSAMYLCASSLVVATDTQYFGPGTRLTVL.

This clone was recorded a few times. This chain links TRBV11-2 with TRBJ2-7; 8 nucleotides align to TRBD1. The germline gives CDR1 SGHAT, CDR2 FQNNGV. V was pared by 4 bases and J by 2 bases, with 16 bases of the junction left unmatched. This CDR3 comprises 18 residues. The CDR3, as DNA: TGTGCCAGCAGCTCCTCCCTTGGGGGGACAGGCCGACCCTACGAGCAGTACTTC. This codes for CASSSSLGGTGRPYEQYF.

The CDR3 protein is CASSLELWENTDTQYF. The CDR3 DNA sequence: TGTGCCAGCAGCTTAGAATTGTGGGAGAACACAGATACGCAGTATTTT. The J gene is TRBJ2-3, the V gene TRBV7-9, with TRBD2 as a possible D gene (5 bases). With 1 base removed from V and 2 bases from J, the gap between germline ends came to 13 bases. The CDR3 has 16 amino acids. Germline CDR1 is SEHNR and CDR2 is FQNEAQ (reference sequence).

The chain links TRBV5-1 to TRBJ1-1; D may be TRBD1 (6 bases). The V gene's germline CDR1 is SGHRS and CDR2 YFSETQ. This CDR3 comprises 13 residues. Trimming stripped 2 bases from V and 4 bases from J, with 9 bases between. DNA of the CDR3: TGCGCCAGCAGCTTCGGACAGACCACTGAAGCTTTCTTT. This gives the protein CASSFGQTTEAFF.

The chain couples TRBV7-9 to TRBJ2-4; D gene uncertain. The CDR3 has 14 residues. Germline V gene sequence: CDR1 SEHNR, CDR2 FQNEAQ (reference sequence). Trimming cost V 7 bases and J 9 bases, with 19 bases left between them. The CDR3 bases are TGTGCCAGCACATACTCCCGGGTCGACGGCATTCAGTACTTC. Encoded protein: CASTYSRVDGIQYF.

This clone has just a few counts. The chain is built from TRBV2 and TRBJ2-3; a weak D match, TRBD2 (5 bases). Trimming pared 4 bases from V and 4 bases from J, leaving 12 bases between. The CDR3 loop spans 14 amino acids. Germline assignment: CDR1 SNHLY and CDR2 FYNNEI. As DNA, the CDR3 is TGTGCCAGCAGTGTTCTGGCTAGCTCAGATACGCAGTATTTT. The encoded protein is CASSVLASSDTQYF.

J is TRBJ2-7 and V is TRBV7-9, with a tentative D call TRBD2 (5 bases). Germline values: CDR1 SEHNR, CDR2 FQNEAQ (reference sequence). The V end was cut by 5 bases, the J end by 3 bases, with 11 bases between. The CDR3 loop spans 13 amino acids. The CDR3 DNA is TGTGCCAGCAGCCTTAGCGTATACTACGAGCAGTACTTC. Amino acids: CASSLSVYYEQYF.

The chain recombines TRBV2 with TRBJ1-1; possibly TRBD1 for D (5 bases). Germline V CDR1 and CDR2: SNHLY, FYNNEI. Trimming removed 8 bases at V and 2 bases at J, with 12 bases between. The CDR3 contains 13 residues. CDR3 sequence: CASRAGFNTEAFF. DNA of the CDR3: TGTGCCAGCCGAGCAGGGTTCAACACTGAAGCTTTCTTT. The full variable domain, its missing parts supplied by reference TRBV2 and TRBJ1-1, is EPEVTQTPSHQVTQMGQEVILRCVPISNHLYFYWYRQILGQKVEFLVSFYNNEISEKSEIFDDQFSVERPDGSNFTLKIRSTKLEDSAMYFCASRAGFNTEAFFGQGTRLTVV.

The CDR3 is CASRMGGAGFDYEQYF. Here the CDR3 DNA reads TGTGCCAGCAGGATGGGCGGGGCAGGGTTCGACTACGAGCAGTACTTC. V gene TRBV28 combines with J gene TRBJ2-7; perhaps TRBD2 as D (6 bases). This CDR3 contains 16 residues. V was cut by 6 bases and J by 3 bases, with 21 bases left in between. Germline lookup yields CDR1 MDHEN and CDR2 SYDVKM.

The table lists this clone with a few counts. CDR3: CASGLVGRTEAFF. As DNA, the CDR3 is TGTGCTAGTGGTTTGGTGGGCAGAACCGAAGCTTTCTTT. The chain has TRBV12-5 and TRBJ1-1; D remains ambiguous. Trimming pared 0 bases from V and 8 bases from J, leaving 10 bases between. This CDR3 is 13 amino acids long. Germline V CDR1 and CDR2: LGHNT, FRNRAP.

V gene TRBV2 combines with J gene TRBJ2-7; 8 positions agree with TRBD1. Germline V gives CDR1 SNHLY, CDR2 FYNNEI. There are 14 residues in the CDR3. The V and J ends lost 4 bases and 1 base, in that order; junction bases with no gene match: 3. CDR3 region: CASSARTGSYEQYF. The CDR3 nucleotides read TGTGCCAGCAGTGCCCGGACAGGGTCCTACGAGCAGTACTTC.

The table lists this clone with a few counts. The chain uses TRBV4-3 and TRBJ1-1; possibly TRBD1 for D (5 bases). The CDR3 contains 16 residues. Germline-derived CDR1 and CDR2 are LGHNA and YSLEER. Trimming shortened V by 1 base and J by 0 bases, and 12 bases separated the two germline ends. The CDR3 is CASSQGFGTVNTEAFF. The CDR3 DNA is TGCGCCAGCAGCCAAGGGTTTGGGACGGTGAACACTGAAGCTTTCTTT.

The chain has TRBV11-3 and TRBJ2-4; D is possibly TRBD1 (5 bases). V was trimmed by 0 bases and J by 0 bases, leaving 9 bases between them. Per germline, CDR1 SGHNT and CDR2 YENEEA. The CDR3 runs to 16 residues. The CDR3, as DNA: TGTGCCAGCAGCTTAGAGGGGCCCCTAGCCAAAAACATTCAGTACTTC. This sequence encodes CASSLEGPLAKNIQYF.

This clone occurred a few times. The rearrangement uses TRBV19 and TRBJ1-4; D is unresolved. The ends were cut back, 10 bases at V and 10 bases at J, with 19 bases in the middle. There are 13 residues in the CDR3. Germline-derived CDR1 and CDR2 are LNHDA and SQIVND (reference sequence). The CDR3 nucleotides are TGTGCCACCTCTCAGTGGCAGTACGGAAAACTGTTTTTT. This sequence encodes CATSQWQYGKLFF.

V is TRBV7-2 and J is TRBJ2-1; 16 nucleotides line up with TRBD2. The germline CDR1 and CDR2 sequences are SGHTA and FQGNSA. V lost 3 bases, J lost 12 bases, and 5 bases stayed unmatched. CDR3 length: 15 residues. CDR3 nucleotide sequence: TGTGCCAGCAGCTTTAGGGGACTAGCGGGAGGGGGGCAGTTCTTC. Translation: CASSFRGLAGGGQFF.

The chain's CDR3 is CASSHGLAGDIGELFF. The DNA for the CDR3 is TGTGCCAGCAGCCATGGACTAGCGGGAGATATCGGGGAGCTGTTTTTT. The genes are TRBV4-2 and TRBJ2-2; 13 bases align to TRBD2. This CDR3 is 16 amino acids long. Germline lookup yields CDR1 LGHNA and CDR2 YNFKEQ. Unmatched junction bases numbered 5, after V lost 3 bases and J lost 7 bases.

The DNA for the CDR3 is TGCGCCAGCAGCCGTGGACTAGCGGGAGGCTGGCAAACCGGGGAGCTGTTTTTT. Translation gives CASSRGLAGGWQTGELFF. The V and J genes are TRBV5-1 and TRBJ2-2; 14 nucleotides line up with TRBD2. Germline V gene lookup returns CDR1 SGHRS and CDR2 YFSETQ. The CDR3 has 18 residues. After removal of 4 bases from V and 5 bases from J, the junction contained 10 bases not matched to a gene.

The chain recombines TRBV4-1 with TRBJ2-2; 8 nucleotides match TRBD2. Germline V gene sequence: CDR1 MGHRA, CDR2 YSYEKL. The CDR3 spans 17 residues. V dropped 4 bases and J dropped 4; count of bases not matched to a gene: 11. The CDR3 sequence: CASSPPGGATSTGELFF. Here the CDR3 DNA reads TGCGCCAGCAGCCCCCCGGGAGGGGCGACCTCCACCGGGGAGCTGTTTTTT.

The chain joins TRBV7-9 to TRBJ2-1; no clear D. The CDR3 has 14 amino acids. The ends were cut back, 5 bases at V and 5 bases at J, with 13 bases in the middle. Germline loops: CDR1 SEHNR, CDR2 FQNEAQ (reference sequence). CDR3 sequence (DNA): TGTGCCAGCAGCGACCGCTCTCGGCACAATGAGCAGTTCTTC. Amino acids: CASSDRSRHNEQFF.